This T cell receptor (beta chain) comes out of a study of blood T cell repertoires in COVID-19. Study background: COVID-19 samples collected from the United States, Italy and Spain covered acute and convalescent phases. In each case, the material was cDNA or gDNA derived from T cells, B-cell-depleted T cells, or PBMCs.

Original methodology: Amplification of reference gene primers was used by the study to estimate nucleated cell counts. TCRdb's table, derived via immunoSEQ multiplex PCR, lists solely in-frame clones and lacks some. V, J and clone size are those of that table, while D and trimming were read from the DNA. The sample consists of fewer than 75,000 clones, 89% of them appearing once. The germline gives CDR1 GTSNPN, CDR2 SVGIG (reference sequence). This CDR3 is built from 13 residues. Trimming took off 7 bases at V and 5 bases at J, with 17 bases between the two ends. Sequencing was done on a sample of peripheral blood. V usage is TRBV30 and J usage is TRBJ2-5; maybe TRBD2 (5 bases). The TCR comes from an elderly man with acute or convalescent COVID-19. The CDR3 spells CASSAGTMETQYF. The CDR3 DNA reads as TGTGCCTCTTCGGCGGGCACCATGGAGACCCAGTACTTC.